This is a list of T cell receptor beta chains from one sample in a study of Graves' ophthalmopathy and Graves' hyperthyroidism. MiXCR was run by TCRdb on the multiplex PCR reads, yielding one entry per CDR3 protein. Counted here are some 750,000 distinct CDR3 sequences, approximately 40% occurring once; the ten biggest clones make up about 40%. The specimen was peripheral blood. The receptors shown here come from an adult man with Graves' ophthalmopathy. Each CDR3 is given with its conserved first and last residue. Each record gives: clone size, J gene, V gene, CDR3 protein. Clone sizes are given selectively: once, few, many, or a class where the clone is expanded.

many,TRBJ1-4,TRBV10-3,CAISGEHTTNEKLFF
many,TRBJ1-2,TRBV11-1,CASSPPDRGYGYTF
many,TRBJ2-7,TRBV25-1,CASSQAPGYSIDEQYF
few,TRBJ1-1,TRBV20-1,CSASHPFGRLNTEAFF
few,TRBJ1-4,TRBV5-1,CASSLFTSNEKLFF
once,TRBJ1-6,TRBV7-9,CASSLGEGSPLHF
few,TRBJ1-2,TRBV10-3,CASSRRQANYGYTF
-,TRBJ2-2,TRBV7-3,CATKRGGNTGELFF
many,TRBJ1-6,TRBV10-2,CASSQQKNSPLHF
-,TRBJ2-5,TRBV24-1,CASSQVSGRQETQYF
few,TRBJ1-6,TRBV2,CASSETASYNSPLHF
many,TRBJ1-5,TRBV19,CASSGGRFEVGLHF
many,TRBJ2-2,TRBV2,CASSVMDGTGELFF
many,TRBJ2-2,TRBV7-2,CASSFGSGTTGELFF
-,TRBJ1-2,TRBV14,CASSQGGRDDYGYTF
-,TRBJ2-5,TRBV5-1,CASREGTALVETQYF
many,TRBJ1-3,TRBV7-9,CASSVDEGTIYF
-,TRBJ1-1,TRBV10-2,CATSLAGGSGAAFF
-,TRBJ1-1,TRBV28,CASSFGTTEAFF
few,TRBJ1-1,TRBV18,CASSPPGRARTEAFF
-,TRBJ2-6,TRBV2,CASSASRASGANVLTF
-,TRBJ2-5,TRBV7-9,CASSPPSRYF
-,TRBJ1-2,TRBV11-2,CASSYAKTGVPNYGYTF
few,TRBJ1-2,TRBV7-9,CASSLWQGGGYTF
few,TRBJ1-1,TRBV20-1,CSATQGTFRTEAFF
few,TRBJ2-7,TRBV6-5,CASRMTDEQYF
-,TRBJ2-2,TRBV10-3,CAISRLAGTNTGELFF
-,TRBJ1-5,TRBV19,CASSKVGGNQPQHF
-,TRBJ1-1,TRBV15,CATSREAGAQETEAFF
few,TRBJ2-7,TRBV7-3,CASSHRRTGSYEQYF
-,TRBJ1-2,TRBV20-1,CSAPTGIYGYTF
many,TRBJ1-2,TRBV29-1,CSVDGRGGGYTF
few,TRBJ2-7,TRBV19,CASGVLYEQYF
many,TRBJ2-2,TRBV12-3/TRBV12-4,CASSLASGTGELFF
-,TRBJ1-5,TRBV19,CASSIVGDQPQHF
many,TRBJ2-5,TRBV20-1,CSARKKETQYF
many,TRBJ1-2,TRBV29-1,CSVEEGSEIGYTF
-,TRBJ2-2,TRBV7-9,CASSELGAGELFF
few,TRBJ2-7,TRBV7-8,CASSFGSGSYEQYF
once,TRBJ1-1,TRBV7-2,CASSLVGGTDEAFF
-,TRBJ2-7,TRBV25-1,CASVGRQGDEQYF
many,TRBJ2-7,TRBV10-3,CAAAGTATYEQYF
-,TRBJ1-5,TRBV25-1,CASSQGAKQPRHF
many,TRBJ2-2,TRBV2,CASRGRTGRPGELFF
many,TRBJ2-2,TRBV25-1,CASSDLGTGELFF
many,TRBJ1-2,TRBV20-1,CSGHTGIDGYTF
-,TRBJ2-7,TRBV9,CASSVGQGDSYEQYF
-,TRBJ2-2,TRBV29-1,CSVATGPRNTGELVF
-,TRBJ1-5,TRBV13,CASSLMTATQYSNQPQHF
few,TRBJ2-7,TRBV10-2,CASCTRTHRTYEQYF
-,TRBJ1-2,TRBV2,CASSVEGAYGYTF
-,TRBJ1-3,TRBV9,CASSLDRENTIYF
-,TRBJ2-7,TRBV7-9,CASSPLRSYEQYF